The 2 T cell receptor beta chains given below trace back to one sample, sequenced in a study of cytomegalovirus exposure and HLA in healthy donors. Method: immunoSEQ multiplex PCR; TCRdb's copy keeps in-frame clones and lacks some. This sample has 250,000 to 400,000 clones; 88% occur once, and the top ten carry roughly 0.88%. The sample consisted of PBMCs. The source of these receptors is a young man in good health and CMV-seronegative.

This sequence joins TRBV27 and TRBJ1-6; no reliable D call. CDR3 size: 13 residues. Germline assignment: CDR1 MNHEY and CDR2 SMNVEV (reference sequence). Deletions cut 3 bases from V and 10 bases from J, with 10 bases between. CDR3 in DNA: TGTGCCAGCAGTTTCCGACCGGGGTCACCCCTCCACTTT. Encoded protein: CASSFRPGSPLHF.

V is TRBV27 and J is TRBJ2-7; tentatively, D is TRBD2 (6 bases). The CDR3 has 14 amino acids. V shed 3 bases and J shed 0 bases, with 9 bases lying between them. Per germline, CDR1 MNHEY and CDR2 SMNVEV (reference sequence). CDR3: CASSFGSYSYEQYF. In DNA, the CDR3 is TGTGCCAGCAGTTTCGGGAGCTACTCCTACGAGCAGTACTTC.